The 3 T cell receptor beta chains given below trace back to one sample, sequenced in a study of graft-versus-host responses after intestinal transplantation. These receptors have no known antigen. Sequenced by immunoSEQ multiplex PCR; TCRdb stores in-frame clones only, minus some. Among about 94,000 clones listed, 91% were seen once. This specimen was unstimulated CD8+ T cells sorted from spleen or lymph node cells, taken before intestinal transplant. The receptors were sampled from a human donor who received an intestinal transplant.

The rearrangement uses TRBV19 and TRBJ1-1; D possibly corresponds to TRBD1 (6 bases). In germline, CDR1 is LNHDA, CDR2 SQIVND (reference sequence). V was trimmed by 8 bases and J by 4 bases, leaving 17 bases between them. The CDR3 runs to 14 residues. In DNA form, the CDR3 reads TGTGCCAGTGGATGGGGGGGCGCGGGCACTGAAGCTTTCTTT. Protein product: CASGWGGAGTEAFF.

This chain uses TRBV28 with TRBJ1-5; D unclear. Trimming stripped 8 bases from V and 0 bases from J, with 8 bases between. Germline CDR1 is MDHEN and CDR2 is SYDVKM. The CDR3 totals 13 residues. CDR3 DNA sequence: TGTGCCAGCGCGCCTTATAGCAATCAGCCCCAGCATTTT. This codes for CASAPYSNQPQHF. Combining the CDR3 with reference TRBV28 and TRBJ1-5 gives the whole variable domain DVKVTQSSRYLVKRTGEKVFLECVQDMDHENMFWYRQDPGLGLRLIYFSYDVKMKEKGDIPEGYSVSREKKERFSLILESASTNQTSMYLCASAPYSNQPQHFGDGTRLSIL.

The genes are TRBV4-2 and TRBJ1-5; D perhaps matches TRBD1 (5 bases). The germline gives CDR1 LGHNA, CDR2 YNFKEQ. The germline V and J ends were trimmed by 0 bases and 6 bases, with 15 bases remaining between them. The CDR3 spans 16 residues. CDR3 residues: CASSQESGFGTQPQHF. Written as DNA, the CDR3 is TGTGCCAGCAGCCAAGAATCAGGGTTCGGCACTCAGCCCCAGCATTTT.